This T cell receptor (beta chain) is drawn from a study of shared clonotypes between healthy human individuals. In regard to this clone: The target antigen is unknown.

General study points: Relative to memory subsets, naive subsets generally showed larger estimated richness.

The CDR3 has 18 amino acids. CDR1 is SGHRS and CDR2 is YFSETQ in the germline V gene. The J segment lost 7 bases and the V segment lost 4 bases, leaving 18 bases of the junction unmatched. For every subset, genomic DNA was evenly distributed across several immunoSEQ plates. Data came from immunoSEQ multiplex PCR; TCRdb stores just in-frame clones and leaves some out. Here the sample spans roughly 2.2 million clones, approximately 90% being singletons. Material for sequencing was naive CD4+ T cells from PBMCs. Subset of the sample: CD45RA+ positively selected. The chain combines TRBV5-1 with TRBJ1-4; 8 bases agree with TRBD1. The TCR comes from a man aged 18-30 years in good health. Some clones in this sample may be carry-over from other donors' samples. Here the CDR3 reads CASSPLQPPGQEGEKLFF. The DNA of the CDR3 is TGCGCCAGCAGCCCCCTACAACCCCCGGGACAGGAGGGTGAAAAACTGTTTTTT.